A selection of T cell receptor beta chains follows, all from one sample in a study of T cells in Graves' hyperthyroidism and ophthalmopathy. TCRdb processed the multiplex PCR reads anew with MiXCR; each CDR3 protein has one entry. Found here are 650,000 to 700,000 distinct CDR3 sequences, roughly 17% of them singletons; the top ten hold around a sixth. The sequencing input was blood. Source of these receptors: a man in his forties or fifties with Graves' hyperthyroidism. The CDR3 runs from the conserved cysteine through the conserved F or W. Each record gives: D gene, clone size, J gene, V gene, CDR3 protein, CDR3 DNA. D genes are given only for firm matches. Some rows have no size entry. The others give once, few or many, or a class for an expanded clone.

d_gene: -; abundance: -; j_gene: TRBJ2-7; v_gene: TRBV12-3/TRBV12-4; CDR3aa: CATRGRRVEQYF; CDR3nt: TGTGCCACCAGGGGGAGGAGGGTCGAGCAGTACTTC
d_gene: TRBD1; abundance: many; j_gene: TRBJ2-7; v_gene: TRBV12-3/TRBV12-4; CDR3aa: CASRPSGTGIYEQYF; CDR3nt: TGTGCCAGCAGACCCTCCGGGACAGGGATTTACGAGCAGTACTTC
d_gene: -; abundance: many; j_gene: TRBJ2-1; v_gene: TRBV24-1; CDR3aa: CATRAPGDNEQFF; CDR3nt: TGTGCCACCAGGGCGCCAGGGGACAATGAGCAGTTCTTC
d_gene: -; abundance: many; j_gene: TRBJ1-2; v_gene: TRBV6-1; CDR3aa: CASSEGAGSTYGYTF; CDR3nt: TGTGCCAGCAGTGAAGGCGCAGGGAGCACCTATGGCTACACCTTC
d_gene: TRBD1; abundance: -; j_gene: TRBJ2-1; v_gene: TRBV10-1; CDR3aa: CASSEVRQGDEQFF; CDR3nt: TGCGCCAGCAGTGAGGTGAGGCAGGGGGATGAGCAGTTCTTC
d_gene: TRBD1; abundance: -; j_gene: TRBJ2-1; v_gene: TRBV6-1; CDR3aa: CASRKPGQSYNEQFF; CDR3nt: TGTGCCAGCAGAAAGCCGGGACAGTCTTACAATGAGCAGTTCTTC
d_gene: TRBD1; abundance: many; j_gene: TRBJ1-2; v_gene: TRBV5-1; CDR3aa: CASSSGGLRGGYGYTF; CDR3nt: TGCGCCAGCAGCTCAGGGGGCCTCCGGGGTGGCTATGGCTACACCTTC
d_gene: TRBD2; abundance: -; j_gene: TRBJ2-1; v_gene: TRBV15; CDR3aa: CATSRAGTSSSVQFF; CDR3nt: TGTGCCACCAGCAGAGCCGGGACTAGCTCTTCGGTGCAGTTCTTC
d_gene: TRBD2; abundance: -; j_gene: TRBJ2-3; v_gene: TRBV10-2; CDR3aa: CAGTSGMVTDTQYF; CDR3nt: TGCGCCGGGACTAGCGGGATGGTTACAGATACGCAGTATTTT
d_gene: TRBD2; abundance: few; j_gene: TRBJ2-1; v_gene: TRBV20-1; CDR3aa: CSARAQILAGGNYNEQFF; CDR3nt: TGCAGTGCTAGAGCCCAGATCCTAGCGGGAGGCAACTACAATGAGCAGTTCTTC
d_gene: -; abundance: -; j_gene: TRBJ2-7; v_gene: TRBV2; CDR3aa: CASSDSEASYEKYF; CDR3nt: TGCGCCAGCAGTGATTCAGAGGCGTCCTACGAGAAGTACTTC
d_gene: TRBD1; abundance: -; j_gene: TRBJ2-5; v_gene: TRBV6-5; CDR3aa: CASSYQPGTVQETQYF; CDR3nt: TGTGCCAGCAGTTACCAGCCCGGGACAGTACAAGAGACCCAGTACTTC
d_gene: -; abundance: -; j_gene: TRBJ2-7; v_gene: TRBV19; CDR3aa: CASSEDRFAYEQYF; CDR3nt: TGTGCCAGTAGTGAAGACAGGTTCGCCTACGAGCAGTACTTC
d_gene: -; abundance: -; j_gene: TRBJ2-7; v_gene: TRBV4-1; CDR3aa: CASSQEGPGALEQYF; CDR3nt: TGCGCCAGCAGCCAAGAAGGACCAGGAGCCCTCGAGCAGTACTTC
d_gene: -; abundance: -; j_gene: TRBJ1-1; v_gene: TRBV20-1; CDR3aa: CSAREWGVGGTEAFF; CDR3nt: TGCAGTGCTAGAGAGTGGGGCGTTGGTGGCACTGAAGCTTTCTTT
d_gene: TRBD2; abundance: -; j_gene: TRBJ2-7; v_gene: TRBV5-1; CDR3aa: CASSVTVGLLREQYF; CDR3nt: TGCGCCAGCAGCGTAACAGTGGGACTATTGCGCGAGCAGTACTTC
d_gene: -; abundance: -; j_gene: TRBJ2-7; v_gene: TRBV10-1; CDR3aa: CASSEGGAGTYEQYF; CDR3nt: TGCGCCAGCAGTGAAGGAGGGGCCGGTACCTACGAGCAGTACTTC
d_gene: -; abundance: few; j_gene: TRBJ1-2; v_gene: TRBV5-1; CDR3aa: CASGSEANYGYTF; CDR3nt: TGCGCCAGCGGTTCGGAAGCTAACTATGGCTACACCTTC
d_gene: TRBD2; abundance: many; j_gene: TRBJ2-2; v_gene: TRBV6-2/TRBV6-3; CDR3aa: CASSYAGTSGTGELFF; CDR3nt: TGTGCCAGCAGTTACGCCGGGACTAGCGGGACCGGGGAGCTGTTTTTT
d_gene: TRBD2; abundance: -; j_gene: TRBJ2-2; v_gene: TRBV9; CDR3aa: CASSLTSGSDTGELFF; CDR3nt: TGTGCCAGCAGCCTCACTAGCGGGAGTGACACCGGGGAGCTGTTTTTT